This T cell receptor (beta chain) is drawn from a study of T cell repertoires in cytomegalovirus infection. Study-level background: Based on public TCR beta signatures, there were indications of CMV infection and of a matching HLA type. The study, taken as a whole, reports: The ex vivo response showed dominance by HLA-C-restricted CMV-specific TCR beta clonotypes. Pooled public TCR beta family frequency picked out CMV carriers with the relevant HLA.

V lost 8 bases and J lost 7; bases outside the gene matches: 16. CDR1 SGHTA and CDR2 FQGNSA come from the germline V gene. The CDR3 has 16 amino acids. MiXCR was run by TCRdb on the reads, yielding one entry per CDR3 protein. The data contain a few hundred thousand distinct CDR3 sequences, 8% to 9.5% of them singletons. As regards this clonotype: Its antigen is not identified.

The sample comprised PBMCs. The rearrangement links TRBV7-2 to TRBJ2-1; 8 nucleotides line up with TRBD2. This clonotype was sampled from a human donor in good health (CMV status not recorded). Some clones in this sample may be carry-over from other donors' samples. The CDR3 DNA reads as TGTGCCAGCGACAATAGAGGGCGGGAGGTGGTGAATGAGCAGTTCTTC. Translated, it gives CASDNRGREVVNEQFF.